The 8 T cell receptor beta chains reported below all come from one sample, sequenced in a study of siplizumab effects on memory and regulatory T cells. Sequenced by immunoSEQ multiplex PCR; TCRdb stores in-frame clones only, minus some. The sample shows some 120,000 clones, about 93% of them seen only once. Input material: non-Treg CD4+ T cells sorted from blood. The receptors come from a human donor in good health.

The DNA of the CDR3 is TGTGCCAGTAGTCGACGATCCGGGACAAAAAACTACGAGCAGTACTTC. This gives the protein CASSRRSGTKNYEQYF. The chain joins TRBV19 to TRBJ2-7; tentatively, D is TRBD1 (6 bases). Germline lookup yields CDR1 LNHDA and CDR2 SQIVND (reference sequence). The CDR3 runs 16 residues. Trimming took 5 bases from V and 3 from J, leaving 20 bases between them.

The genes are TRBV5-6 and TRBJ1-1; possible D gene TRBD1, 5 bases. In germline, CDR1 is SGHDT, CDR2 YYEEEE. This CDR3 comprises 14 residues. Trimming pared 4 bases from V and 0 bases from J, leaving 10 bases between. CDR3 in amino acids: CASSPGPMNTEAFF. The CDR3 DNA is TGTGCCAGCAGCCCGGGACCCATGAACACTGAAGCTTTCTTT.

The table lists this clone with a few counts. The genes are TRBV10-3 and TRBJ1-2; the D gene is possibly TRBD1 (5 bases). The CDR3 spans 14 residues. Germline CDR1 ENHRY, CDR2 SYGVKD. V lost 3 bases and J 5 bases, leaving 13 bases between the germline ends. CDR3: CAISEWIGDYGYTF. The CDR3 nucleotides read TGTGCCATCAGTGAATGGATAGGGGATTATGGCTACACCTTC.

The chain joins TRBV5-1 to TRBJ1-2; D call uncertain. Germline assignment: CDR1 SGHRS and CDR2 YFSETQ. V was pared by 3 bases and J by 4 bases, with 19 bases between. CDR3 length: 16 amino acids. The CDR3 DNA sequence: TGCGCCAGCAGCTCCCCCGAATCACCAGAGAGCTATGGCTACACCTTC. Protein: CASSSPESPESYGYTF.

The V gene is TRBV5-6, the J gene TRBJ2-7; TRBD2 agrees at 9 bases. Germline V gene lookup returns CDR1 SGHDT and CDR2 YYEEEE. This CDR3 comprises 15 residues. Unmatched junction bases numbered 3, after V lost 2 bases and J lost 0 bases. The CDR3 reads CASSFSGGPSYEQYF. In DNA, the CDR3 is TGTGCCAGCAGCTTTAGCGGGGGCCCCTCCTACGAGCAGTACTTC.

V usage is TRBV5-1 and J usage is TRBJ2-7; TRBD2 agrees at 10 bases. CDR1 is SGHRS, CDR2 YFSETQ, per germline. V lost 1 base and J lost 7; bases outside the gene matches: 8. CDR3 length equals 15 residues. The CDR3, as DNA: TGCGCCAGCAGCTTGATGGTGCTAGCGGGGGAGGAGCAGTACTTC. Protein sequence: CASSLMVLAGEEQYF.

This clone was picked up a small number of times. The chain couples TRBV19 to TRBJ1-2, with 12 nucleotides matching TRBD1. J lost 4 bases, V lost 3 bases, and 3 bases had no gene match. CDR3 length: 15 amino acids. Germline-derived CDR1 and CDR2 are LNHDA and SQIVND (reference sequence). The DNA of the CDR3 is TGTGCCAGTAGTATGGGGACAGGGGGCTTCTATGGCTACACCTTC. This translates into CASSMGTGGFYGYTF.

Only one count was recorded for this clone. The CDR3 DNA reads as TGCGCCAGCAGTCCCCAACAAGATACGCAGTATTTT. Translated, it gives CASSPQQDTQYF. The rearrangement uses TRBV5-1 and TRBJ2-3; D unresolved. The CDR3 loop spans 12 amino acids. The V gene lost 5 bases and the J gene lost 5 bases, with 9 bases spanning the gap. In germline, CDR1 is SGHRS, CDR2 YFSETQ.